Listed here are 25 T cell receptor beta chains from one sample, sequenced in a study of STAT5B mutations in CD4+ large granular lymphocyte leukemia. Assay: immunoSEQ multiplex PCR; the TCRdb copy retains only in-frame clones and omits some. The repertoire holds 30,000 to 40,000 clones, 88% seen once, with about 0.91% in the top ten. Sequenced: CD4+ T cells from blood buffy coats. These TCRs come from a human donor in good health.

The chain links TRBV6-1 to TRBJ1-4; a weak D match, TRBD1 (6 bases). The CDR3 runs to 16 residues. From germline, CDR1 is MNHNS and CDR2 SASEGT. Trimming cost V 0 bases and J 7 bases, with 15 bases left between them. CDR3 sequence: CASSEALGTTLEKLFF. Here the CDR3 DNA reads TGTGCCAGCAGTGAAGCGCTAGGGACAACTCTTGAAAAACTGTTTTTT.

This clone showed up just a few times. This chain joins TRBV11-2 and TRBJ1-2; D gene unclear. Per germline, CDR1 SGHAT and CDR2 FQNNGV. The CDR3 spans 15 residues. V was cut by 5 bases and J by 4 bases, with 17 bases left in between. CDR3 amino acids: CASSPSEADVYGYTF. For the CDR3, the DNA is TGTGCCAGCAGCCCTTCGGAGGCTGACGTCTATGGCTACACCTTC.

V is TRBV7-2 and J is TRBJ2-3, with 9 bases matching TRBD2. The CDR3 contains 17 residues. V lost 1 base to trimming and J lost 4 bases; unmatched junction nucleotides: 9. CDR1 is SGHTA, CDR2 FQGNSA, per germline. CDR3 nucleotides: TGTGCCAGCAGCTTAGTGAGCGGGGGGCTGAGATCAGATACGCAGTATTTT. Its protein is CASSLVSGGLRSDTQYF.

The chain carries TRBV18 and TRBJ1-2, with a weak D call TRBD1 (5 bases). The CDR3 extends over 15 amino acids. Trimming stripped 3 bases from V and 4 bases from J, with 15 bases between. The V gene's germline CDR1 is KGHSH and CDR2 LQKENI. CDR3 sequence: CASSPSRGFGYGYTF. The CDR3 region has the DNA TGTGCCAGCTCACCCTCGAGGGGATTTGGCTATGGCTACACCTTC.

The chain employs TRBV7-2 and TRBJ1-2; 7 nucleotides line up with TRBD1. The CDR3 length is 12 residues. CDR1 is SGHTA and CDR2 is FQGNSA in the germline V gene. The junction had 3 bases not matched to a gene; V was cut back by 4 bases and J by 7 bases. DNA for the CDR3: TGTGCCAGCAGCTCAGACAGGGTTGGCTACACCTTC. This sequence encodes CASSSDRVGYTF.

Regarding this clone: The junction and the germline gene differ at one end; a read error may be behind it. CDR3 loop: CASREGAGSYNEQFF. In DNA, the CDR3 is TGTGCCAGCAGGGAAGGTGCGGGCTCCTACAATGAGCAGTTCTTC. V and J are TRBV2 and TRBJ2-1; D possibly corresponds to TRBD2 (5 bases). Germline values: CDR1 SNHLY, CDR2 FYNNEI. The length of the CDR3 is 15 residues.

V usage is TRBV11-3 and J usage is TRBJ2-5; 9 bases align to TRBD2. Germline-derived CDR1 and CDR2 are SGHNT and YENEEA. The CDR3 is made up of 14 amino acids. The V segment lost 3 bases and the J segment 5 bases; nucleotides outside the gene matches: 4. CDR3 DNA: TGTGCCAGCAGCTTCGCGGGAGGGGGGGAGACCCAGTACTTC. Translated, it gives CASSFAGGGETQYF.

The chain recombines TRBV18 with TRBJ2-5, with 7 nucleotides matching TRBD2. Germline V CDR1 and CDR2: KGHSH, LQKENI. Trimming took 1 base from V and 2 from J; bases not matched to a gene: 4. The CDR3 contains 15 residues. CDR3 amino acids: CASSPLSGVQETQYF. The CDR3 DNA follows: TGTGCCAGCTCACCACTAAGCGGGGTTCAAGAGACCCAGTACTTC.

This clone was found a few times. This chain connects TRBV7-2 to TRBJ2-1, with TRBD2 matching 14 bases. The CDR3 totals 15 residues. The trim removed 4 bases at V and 7 bases at J, leaving 3 bases unmatched. Germline lookup yields CDR1 SGHTA and CDR2 FQGNSA. This chain's CDR3 is CASSSRLAGGNEQFF. The CDR3 coding sequence is TGTGCCAGCAGCTCACGACTAGCGGGGGGGAATGAGCAGTTCTTC.

The genes are TRBV9 and TRBJ2-3, with D maybe TRBD2 (6 bases). The length of the CDR3 is 17 residues. The V end was cut by 4 bases, the J end by 8 bases, with 26 bases between. CDR1 SGDLS and CDR2 YYNGEE come from the germline V gene. The CDR3 loop is CASSPDPSGVLRRTQYF. The CDR3 region has the DNA TGTGCCAGCAGCCCCGACCCATCGGGGGTTCTTCGACGTACGCAGTATTTT.

The V call is TRBV11-2, the J call TRBJ2-5; 7 bases line up with TRBD1. Germline trimming cut 2 bases from V and 5 bases from J; bases unmatched to any gene: 11. The CDR3 has 16 residues. The germline V gene has CDR1 SGHAT and CDR2 FQNNGV. The CDR3 DNA follows: TGTGCCAGCAGCTTATCACAGGGGCGGGTATGGGAGACCCAGTACTTC. Translation gives CASSLSQGRVWETQYF.

This rearrangement joins TRBV18 to TRBJ1-6; possible D gene TRBD1, 6 bases. The CDR3 is 14 amino acids. The germline V and J ends were trimmed by 4 bases and 7 bases, with 11 bases remaining between them. Germline CDR1 and CDR2: KGHSH and LQKENI. The CDR3: CASSLGQLNSPLHF. The CDR3 nucleotides are TGTGCCAGCTCACTTGGACAGTTGAATTCACCCCTCCACTTT.

The chain is built from TRBV6-6 and TRBJ1-1; D gene ambiguous. CDR1 and CDR2 from the germline V gene are MNHNY and SVGAGI (reference sequence). Trimming cost V 5 bases and J 6 bases, with 13 bases left between them. The CDR3 sequence is 13 residues long. As DNA, the CDR3 is TGTGCCAGCAGTACCCCGTTGGGCGCTGAAGCTTTCTTT. Translation: CASSTPLGAEAFF.

The CDR3 loop reads CASSFFWAGTGANYGYTF. CDR3 nucleotides: TGTGCCAGCAGCTTTTTTTGGGCGGGGACAGGGGCTAACTATGGCTACACCTTC. The chain uses TRBV5-5 and TRBJ1-2; TRBD1 aligns across 10 bases. CDR1 is SGHKS, CDR2 YYEKEE, per germline (reference sequence). The CDR3 runs to 18 residues. Germline trimming cut 2 bases from V and 0 bases from J; bases unmatched to any gene: 10.

V is TRBV29-1 and J is TRBJ2-5; D unclear. The CDR3 has 14 amino acids. CDR1 and CDR2 (germline): SQVTM, ANQGSEA. V shed 8 bases and J shed 9 bases, with 25 bases lying between them. In DNA form, the CDR3 reads TGCAGCAGCTCGACTCAGCCCCGGTCCGAGGCCCAGTACTTC. Translated: CSSSTQPRSEAQYF.

This chain uses TRBV10-1 with TRBJ2-3, with a possible D match to TRBD1 (6 bases). CDR1 WNHNN and CDR2 SYGVQD come from the germline V gene (reference sequence). V lost 5 bases and J lost 0, with 12 bases in between. The CDR3 is made up of 15 amino acids. DNA for the CDR3: TGCGCCAGCAGTTCTAGGGACACTAGCACAGATACGCAGTATTTT. The encoded protein is CASSSRDTSTDTQYF.

The CDR3 loop reads CSVEVGTGVDTQYF. For the CDR3, the DNA is TGCAGCGTTGAAGTAGGGACAGGGGTGGATACGCAGTATTTT. The chain links TRBV29-1 to TRBJ2-3; the match to TRBD1 covers 10 bases. J was trimmed by 6 bases and V by 1 base; bases with no gene match: 4. The length of the CDR3 is 14 residues. The germline CDR1 and CDR2 sequences are SQVTM and ANQGSEA.

V gene TRBV2 combines with J gene TRBJ2-3; 8 bases map to TRBD2. V lost 6 bases to trimming and J lost 1 base; unmatched junction nucleotides: 6. Germline CDR1 reads SNHLY; CDR2 reads FYNNEI. This CDR3 has 15 residues. The CDR3: CASSVRGVGTDTQYF. CDR3 nucleotide sequence: TGTGCCAGCAGCGTGCGGGGGGTCGGCACAGATACGCAGTATTTT.

This chain joins TRBV10-3 and TRBJ2-5; D is unclear. The germline CDR1 and CDR2 sequences are ENHRY and SYGVKD. V was clipped by 6 bases and J by 0 bases, with 14 bases between them. This CDR3 spans 15 amino acids. CDR3 loop: CAISKQATNQETQYF. The CDR3 coding sequence is TGTGCCATCAGCAAGCAAGCGACCAACCAAGAGACCCAGTACTTC.

The chain is built from TRBV21-1 and TRBJ1-1. TRBV21-1 constitutes a pseudogene. This CDR3 region has 15 residues. CDR3 residues: CASSKLGPGNTEAFF. The CDR3 region has the DNA TGTGCCAGCAGCAAACTAGGGCCGGGGAACACTGAAGCTTTCTTT.

The chain has TRBV28 and TRBJ1-1; possibly TRBD1 for D (5 bases). The CDR3 has 17 amino acids. Germline V gene data show CDR1 as MDHEN and CDR2 as SYDVKM. V lost 1 base, J lost 0 bases, and 15 bases lay in between. The chain's CDR3 is CASSLFRGRALNTEAFF. CDR3 in DNA: TGTGCCAGCAGTTTATTTAGGGGAAGGGCGTTGAACACTGAAGCTTTCTTT.

Only a few counts were recorded for this clone. The chain uses TRBV11-2 and TRBJ1-1; 8 positions match TRBD1. V lost 1 base, J lost 0 bases, and 10 bases stayed unmatched. CDR1 SGHAT and CDR2 FQNNGV come from the germline V gene. The CDR3 totals 18 residues. The CDR3 region is CASSLAAGQGEVNTEAFF. CDR3 sequence (DNA): TGTGCCAGCAGCTTAGCTGCAGGACAGGGAGAAGTGAACACTGAAGCTTTCTTT.

The gene calls are TRBV29-1 and TRBJ1-5; D unresolved. The length of the CDR3 is 13 residues. V was pared by 2 bases and J by 0 bases, with 5 bases between. The germline CDR1 and CDR2 sequences are SQVTM and ANQGSEA. CDR3 bases: TGCAGCGTTGAAATATCTAGCAATCAGCCCCAGCATTTT. This translates into CSVEISSNQPQHF.

This clone has only one observation. The rearrangement links TRBV4-1 to TRBJ2-1; 9 bases line up with TRBD2. CDR1 and CDR2 (germline): MGHRA, YSYEKL. The CDR3 length is 17 residues. V gave up 1 base and J gave up 12 bases; unmatched junction bases: 16. DNA for the CDR3: TGCGCCAGCAGCCAAGCGGTTTGGCTAGCGGGACTTACACGGCAGTTCTTC. Its protein is CASSQAVWLAGLTRQFF.

The chain is built from TRBV7-2 and TRBJ2-7, with D possibly matching TRBD2 (6 bases). The CDR3 loop spans 18 amino acids. The germline gives CDR1 SGHTA, CDR2 FQGNSA. V was cut by 7 bases and J by 0 bases, with 25 bases left in between. The CDR3 bases are TGTGCCAGCACCCTGAGGGTAGTGGGGACTCAAATCTCCTACGAGCAGTACTTC. Encoded protein: CASTLRVVGTQISYEQYF.